The source of this TCR beta chain is a study of cytomegalovirus exposure and HLA in healthy donors. Study at large: Counted in an early data release were 85 million or so unique TCRs from HLA-typed donors.

CDR3 length: 17 residues. Germline lookup yields CDR1 MNHNS and CDR2 SASEGT. Losses at the gene ends were 1 base for V and 7 bases for J; bases not matched to a gene: 14. The PCR employed 60 Vbeta primers together with 13 Jbeta primers. Clones were read by immunoSEQ multiplex PCR, and TCRdb kept only the in-frame ones, dropping some. The sample carries fewer than 120,000 clones, just over 75% recorded once. Study results and limitations: The listing of approximately 160 TCR beta chains classed them as cytomegalovirus-associated. The study had only CMV serostatus as immune exposure information.

In the case of this clone: Antigen unknown.

Sequencing was performed on PBMCs. This chain links TRBV6-1 with TRBJ2-7, with 9 bases matching TRBD1. The source is a man younger than 40 in good health and CMV-seropositive. CDR3 in amino acids: CASSEEVRRTGVGEQYF. DNA for the CDR3: TGTGCCAGCAGTGAAGAAGTGAGGAGGACAGGGGTAGGGGAGCAGTACTTC.